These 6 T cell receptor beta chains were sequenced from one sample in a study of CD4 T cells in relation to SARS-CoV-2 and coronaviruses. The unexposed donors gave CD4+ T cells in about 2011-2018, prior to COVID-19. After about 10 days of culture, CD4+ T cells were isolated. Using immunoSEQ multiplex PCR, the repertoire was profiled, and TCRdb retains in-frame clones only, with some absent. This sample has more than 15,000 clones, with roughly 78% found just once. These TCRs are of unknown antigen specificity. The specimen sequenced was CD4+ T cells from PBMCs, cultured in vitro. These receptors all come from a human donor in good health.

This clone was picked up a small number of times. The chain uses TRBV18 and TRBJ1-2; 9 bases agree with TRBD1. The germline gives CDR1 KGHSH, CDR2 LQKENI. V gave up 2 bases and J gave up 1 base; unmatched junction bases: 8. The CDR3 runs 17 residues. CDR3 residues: CASSPGRPGQGNYGYTF. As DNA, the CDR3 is TGTGCCAGCTCACCAGGGCGGCCGGGACAGGGTAACTATGGCTACACCTTC.

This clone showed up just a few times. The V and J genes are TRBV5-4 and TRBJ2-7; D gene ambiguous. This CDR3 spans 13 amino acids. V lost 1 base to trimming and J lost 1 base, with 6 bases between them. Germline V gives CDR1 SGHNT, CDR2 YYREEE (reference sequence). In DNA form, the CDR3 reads TGTGCCAGCAGCTTGCCCCATTCCTACGAGCAGTACTTC. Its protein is CASSLPHSYEQYF.

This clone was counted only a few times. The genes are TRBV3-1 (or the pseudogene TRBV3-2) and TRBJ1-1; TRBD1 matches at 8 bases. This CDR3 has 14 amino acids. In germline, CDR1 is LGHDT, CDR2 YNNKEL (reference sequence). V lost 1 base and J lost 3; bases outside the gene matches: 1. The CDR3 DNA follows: TGTGCCAGCAGCCAAGCGACAGGGGACACTGAAGCTTTCTTT. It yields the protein CASSQATGDTEAFF.

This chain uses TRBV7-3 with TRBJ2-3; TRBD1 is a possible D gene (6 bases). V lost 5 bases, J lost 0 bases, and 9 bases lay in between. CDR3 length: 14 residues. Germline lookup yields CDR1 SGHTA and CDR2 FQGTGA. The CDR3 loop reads CASSPGHSTDTQYF. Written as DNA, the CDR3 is TGTGCCAGCAGCCCGGGACACAGCACAGATACGCAGTATTTT.

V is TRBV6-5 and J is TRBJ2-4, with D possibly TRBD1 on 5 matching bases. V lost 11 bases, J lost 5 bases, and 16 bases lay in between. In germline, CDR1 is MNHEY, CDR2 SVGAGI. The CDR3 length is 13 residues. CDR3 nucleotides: TGTGCCGTGCATAGGGGCGATGAAAACATTCAGTACTTC. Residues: CAVHRGDENIQYF.

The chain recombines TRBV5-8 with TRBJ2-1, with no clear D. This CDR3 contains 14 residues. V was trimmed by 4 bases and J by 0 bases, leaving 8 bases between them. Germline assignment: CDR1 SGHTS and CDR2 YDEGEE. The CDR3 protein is CASSRVSSYNEQFF. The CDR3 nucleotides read TGTGCCAGCAGCCGAGTTAGCTCCTACAATGAGCAGTTCTTC.